This TCR beta chain was sequenced for a study of T cell repertoires in cytomegalovirus infection. Study context: Public TCR beta signatures marked donors with CMV infection and the matching HLA.

This clonotype was picked up a small number of times. CDR1 and CDR2 (germline): LGHDT, YNNKEL (reference sequence). The CDR3 has 13 amino acids. The V gene end was trimmed by 0 bases and the J gene end by 10 bases; junction bases not matched to a gene: 5. Each CDR3 protein is one row after TCRdb ran MiXCR on the reads. The sample lists roughly 500,000 distinct CDR3 sequences, approximately 10% occurring once. Sequenced input: PBMCs. J is TRBJ1-1 and V is TRBV3-1, with TRBD1 matching over 7 bases. The receptor was derived from a human donor in good health (CMV status not recorded). Some clones in this sample may be carry-over from other donors' samples. The CDR3: CASSQEGRGGAFF. In DNA, the CDR3 is TGTGCCAGCAGCCAAGAAGGCAGGGGGGGAGCTTTCTTT.